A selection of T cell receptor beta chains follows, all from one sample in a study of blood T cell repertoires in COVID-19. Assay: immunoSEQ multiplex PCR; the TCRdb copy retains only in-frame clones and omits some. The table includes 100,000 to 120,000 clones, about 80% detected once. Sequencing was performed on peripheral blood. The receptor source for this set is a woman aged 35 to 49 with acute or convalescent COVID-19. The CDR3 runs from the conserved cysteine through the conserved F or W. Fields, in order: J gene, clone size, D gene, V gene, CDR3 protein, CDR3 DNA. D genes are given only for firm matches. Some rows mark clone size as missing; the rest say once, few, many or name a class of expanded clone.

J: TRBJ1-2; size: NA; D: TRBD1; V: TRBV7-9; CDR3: CASSLTGGGEGGYTF; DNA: TGTGCCAGCAGCTTGACAGGGGGCGGAGAAGGTGGCTACACCTTC
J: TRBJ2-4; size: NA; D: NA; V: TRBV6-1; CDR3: CASSEGGLAKNIQYF; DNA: TGTGCCAGCAGTGAGGGGGGGCTAGCCAAAAACATTCAGTACTTC
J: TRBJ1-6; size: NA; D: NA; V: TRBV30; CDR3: CAWDSTLYSPLHF; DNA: TGTGCCTGGGATTCAACCCTATACTCACCCCTCCACTTT
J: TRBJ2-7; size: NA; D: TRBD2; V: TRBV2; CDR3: CASSGGIFYEQYF; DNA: TGTGCCAGCAGCGGGGGGATATTCTACGAGCAGTACTTC
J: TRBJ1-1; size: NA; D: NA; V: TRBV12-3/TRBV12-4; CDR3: CASSLVGQGEAFF; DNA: TGTGCCAGCAGTTTAGTTGGGCAGGGGGAAGCTTTCTTT
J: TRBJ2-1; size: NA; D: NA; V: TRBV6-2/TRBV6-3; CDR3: CASSYSVGGPKLSGEQFF; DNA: TGTGCCAGCAGTTACTCGGTGGGGGGGCCGAAGTTGTCGGGTGAGCAGTTCTTC
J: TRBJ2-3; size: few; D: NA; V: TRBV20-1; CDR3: CSAEQGPEQYF; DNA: TGCAGTGCTGAGCAGGGCCCTGAGCAGTATTTT
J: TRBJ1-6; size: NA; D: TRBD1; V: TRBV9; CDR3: CASSRTGAHYNSPLHF; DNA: TGTGCCAGCAGCAGGACAGGGGCCCACTATAATTCACCCCTCCACTTT
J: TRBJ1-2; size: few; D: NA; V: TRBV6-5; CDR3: CASRFRGVGNYGYTF; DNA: TGTGCCAGCAGGTTCAGGGGAGTTGGCAACTATGGCTACACCTTC
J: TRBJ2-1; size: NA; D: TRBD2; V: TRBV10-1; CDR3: CASSVGGSYNEQFF; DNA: TGCGCCAGCAGTGTGGGGGGGTCCTACAATGAGCAGTTCTTC
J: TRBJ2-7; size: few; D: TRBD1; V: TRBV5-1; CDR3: CASREQGAAYEQYF; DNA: TGCGCCAGCAGAGAACAGGGGGCGGCATACGAGCAGTACTTC
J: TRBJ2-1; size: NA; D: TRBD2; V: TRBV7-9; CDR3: CASSRGGTSPYNEQFF; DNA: TGTGCCAGCAGTAGAGGGGGGACTAGCCCCTACAATGAGCAGTTCTTC
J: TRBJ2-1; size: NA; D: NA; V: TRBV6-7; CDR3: CASSYRWGRGKQREQFF; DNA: TGTGCCAGCAGTTACCGATGGGGCAGGGGCAAGCAACGGGAGCAGTTCTTC
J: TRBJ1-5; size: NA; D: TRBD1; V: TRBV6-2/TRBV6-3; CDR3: CASSATGGANQPQHF; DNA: TGTGCCAGCAGTGCCACAGGGGGGGCCAATCAGCCCCAGCATTTT
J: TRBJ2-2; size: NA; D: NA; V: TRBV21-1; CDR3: CASSPLRLAGGRGELFF; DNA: TGTGCCAGCAGCCCCCTGAGGCTAGCGGGGGGACGGGGGGAGCTGTTTTTT
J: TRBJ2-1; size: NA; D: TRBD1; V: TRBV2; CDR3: CASGLTGAIYNEQFF; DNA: TGTGCCAGCGGACTGACAGGGGCTATATACAATGAGCAGTTCTTC
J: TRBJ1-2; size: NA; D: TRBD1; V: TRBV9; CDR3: CASSGGTGGWGYTF; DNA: TGTGCCAGCAGCGGTGGGACAGGGGGATGGGGCTACACCTTC
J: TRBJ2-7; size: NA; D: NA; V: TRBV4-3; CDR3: CASSQDDQGRTYEQYF; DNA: TGCGCCAGCAGCCAAGATGATCAGGGGCGAACCTACGAGCAGTACTTC
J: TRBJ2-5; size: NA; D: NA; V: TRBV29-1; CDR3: CSVRAGDETQYF; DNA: TGCAGCGTTCGGGCAGGGGATGAGACCCAGTACTTC
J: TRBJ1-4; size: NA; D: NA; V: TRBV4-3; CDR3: CASSQVGGREKLFF; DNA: TGCGCCAGCAGCCAAGTTGGGGGGAGAGAAAAACTGTTTTTT
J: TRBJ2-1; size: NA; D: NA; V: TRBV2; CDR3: CASSVGAGPYNEQFF; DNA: TGTGCCAGCAGTGTGGGGGCCGGACCCTACAATGAGCAGTTCTTC
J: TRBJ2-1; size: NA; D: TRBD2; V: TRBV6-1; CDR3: CASSGAGGNNEQFF; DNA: TGTGCCAGCAGTGGAGCGGGGGGGAACAATGAGCAGTTCTTC
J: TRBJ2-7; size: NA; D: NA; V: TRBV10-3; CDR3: CAISAGDSSYEQYF; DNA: TGTGCCATCAGTGCGGGGGACAGTTCCTACGAGCAGTACTTC
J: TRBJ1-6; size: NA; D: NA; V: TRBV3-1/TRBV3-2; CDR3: CASSLNFQTDSPLHF; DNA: TGTGCCAGCAGCCTTAACTTCCAAACGGATTCACCCCTCCACTTT
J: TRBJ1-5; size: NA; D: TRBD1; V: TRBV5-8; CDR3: CASSLVLTGGGGSNQPQHF; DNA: TGTGCCAGCAGCTTGGTGCTAACAGGGGGCGGAGGGAGCAATCAGCCCCAGCATTTT
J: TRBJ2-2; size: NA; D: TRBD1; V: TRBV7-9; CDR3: CASSVRSGGIGELFF; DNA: TGTGCCAGCAGCGTCAGGTCAGGGGGTATCGGGGAGCTGTTTTTT
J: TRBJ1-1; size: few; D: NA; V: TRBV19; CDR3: CASRSDRVGTEAFF; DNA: TGTGCCAGTAGAAGCGACAGAGTAGGAACTGAAGCTTTCTTT
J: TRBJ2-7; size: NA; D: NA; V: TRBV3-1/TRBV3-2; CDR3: CASSQVSEQYF; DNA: TGTGCCAGCAGCCAAGTCAGCGAGCAGTACTTC